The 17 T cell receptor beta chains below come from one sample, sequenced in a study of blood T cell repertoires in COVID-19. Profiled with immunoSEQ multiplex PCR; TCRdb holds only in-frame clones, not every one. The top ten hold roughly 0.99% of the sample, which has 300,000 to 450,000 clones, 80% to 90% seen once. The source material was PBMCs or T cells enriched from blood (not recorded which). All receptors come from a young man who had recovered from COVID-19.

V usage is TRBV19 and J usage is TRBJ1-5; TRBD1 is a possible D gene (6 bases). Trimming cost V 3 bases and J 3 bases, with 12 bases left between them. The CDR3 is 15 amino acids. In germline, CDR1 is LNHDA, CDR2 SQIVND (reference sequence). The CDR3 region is CASSIWGRDNQPQHF. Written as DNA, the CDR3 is TGTGCCAGTAGTATCTGGGGGCGCGACAATCAGCCCCAGCATTTT.

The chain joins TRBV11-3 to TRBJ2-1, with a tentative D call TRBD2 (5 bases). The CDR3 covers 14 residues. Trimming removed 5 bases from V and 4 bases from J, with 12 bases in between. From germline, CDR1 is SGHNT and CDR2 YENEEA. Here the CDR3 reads CASSPHPGYNEQFF. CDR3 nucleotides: TGTGCCAGCAGCCCACACCCGGGGTACAATGAGCAGTTCTTC.

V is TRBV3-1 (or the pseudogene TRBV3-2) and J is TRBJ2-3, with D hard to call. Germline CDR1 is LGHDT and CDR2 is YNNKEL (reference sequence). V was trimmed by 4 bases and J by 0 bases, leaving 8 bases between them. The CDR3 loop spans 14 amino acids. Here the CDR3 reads CASSPPTSTDTQYF. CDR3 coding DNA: TGTGCCAGCAGCCCACCCACTAGCACAGATACGCAGTATTTT.

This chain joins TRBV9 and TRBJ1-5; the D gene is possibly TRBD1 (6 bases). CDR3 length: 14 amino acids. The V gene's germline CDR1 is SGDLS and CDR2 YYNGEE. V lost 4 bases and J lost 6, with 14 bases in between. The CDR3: CASSPAGVGQPQHF. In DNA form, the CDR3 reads TGTGCCAGCAGCCCCGCAGGGGTGGGTCAGCCCCAGCATTTT.

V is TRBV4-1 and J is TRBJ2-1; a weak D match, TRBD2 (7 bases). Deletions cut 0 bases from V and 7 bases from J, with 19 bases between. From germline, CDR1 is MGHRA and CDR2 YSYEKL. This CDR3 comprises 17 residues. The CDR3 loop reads CASSQDPGGGVLNEQFF. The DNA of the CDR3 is TGCGCCAGCAGCCAAGACCCTGGAGGGGGGGTCCTTAATGAGCAGTTCTTC.

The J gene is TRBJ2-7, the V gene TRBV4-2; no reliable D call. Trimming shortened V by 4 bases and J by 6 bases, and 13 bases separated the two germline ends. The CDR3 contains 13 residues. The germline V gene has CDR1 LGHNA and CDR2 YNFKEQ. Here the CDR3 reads CASSPHEATEQYF. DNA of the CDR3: TGTGCCAGCAGCCCACATGAGGCGACCGAGCAGTACTTC.

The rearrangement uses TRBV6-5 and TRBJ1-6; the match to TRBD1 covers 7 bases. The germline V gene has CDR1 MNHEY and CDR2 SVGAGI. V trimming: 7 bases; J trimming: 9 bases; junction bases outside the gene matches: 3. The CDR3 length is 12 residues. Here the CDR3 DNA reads TGTGCCAGCACAGGACAGGCTTCACCCCTCCACTTT. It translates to CASTGQASPLHF.

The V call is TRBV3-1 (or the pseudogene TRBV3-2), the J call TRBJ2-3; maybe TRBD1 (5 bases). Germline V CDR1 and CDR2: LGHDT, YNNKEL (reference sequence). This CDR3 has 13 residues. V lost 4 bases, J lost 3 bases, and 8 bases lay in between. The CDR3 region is CASSRRGTDTQYF. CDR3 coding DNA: TGTGCCAGCAGCCGAAGGGGTACAGATACGCAGTATTTT.

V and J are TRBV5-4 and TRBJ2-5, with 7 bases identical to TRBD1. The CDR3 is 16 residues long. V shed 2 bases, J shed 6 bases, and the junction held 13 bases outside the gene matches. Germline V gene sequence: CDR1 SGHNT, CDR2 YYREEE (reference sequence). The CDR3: CASSFTGQAGLQTQYF. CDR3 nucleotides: TGTGCCAGCAGCTTTACCGGACAGGCGGGTTTACAGACCCAGTACTTC.

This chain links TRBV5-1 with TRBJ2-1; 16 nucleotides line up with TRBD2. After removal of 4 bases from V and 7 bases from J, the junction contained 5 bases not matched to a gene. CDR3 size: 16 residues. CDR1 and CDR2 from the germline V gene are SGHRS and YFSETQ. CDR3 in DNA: TGCGCCAGCAGCGGCGGGACTAGCGGGAGGGTAAATGAGCAGTTCTTC. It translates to CASSGGTSGRVNEQFF.

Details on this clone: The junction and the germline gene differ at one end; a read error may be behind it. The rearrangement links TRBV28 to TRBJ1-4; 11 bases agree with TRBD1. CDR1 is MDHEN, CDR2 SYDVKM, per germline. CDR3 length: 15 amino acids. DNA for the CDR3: TGTGCCAGCAGTTTCGGACAGGGGGCTAACGAAAAACTGTTTTTT. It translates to CASSFGQGANEKLFF. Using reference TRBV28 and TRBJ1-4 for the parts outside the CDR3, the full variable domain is DVKVTQSSRYLVKRTGEKVFLECVQDMDHENMFWYRQDPGLGLRLIYFSYDVKMKEKGDIPEGYSVSREKKERFSLILESASTNQTSMYLCASSFGQGANEKLFFGSGTQLSVL.

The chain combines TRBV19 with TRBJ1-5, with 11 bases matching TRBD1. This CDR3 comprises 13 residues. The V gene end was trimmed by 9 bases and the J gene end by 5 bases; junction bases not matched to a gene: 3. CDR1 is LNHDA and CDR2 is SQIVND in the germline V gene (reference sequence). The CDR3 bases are TGTGCCAGCAGGACAGGGGGCTATCAGCCCCAGCATTTT. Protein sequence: CASRTGGYQPQHF.

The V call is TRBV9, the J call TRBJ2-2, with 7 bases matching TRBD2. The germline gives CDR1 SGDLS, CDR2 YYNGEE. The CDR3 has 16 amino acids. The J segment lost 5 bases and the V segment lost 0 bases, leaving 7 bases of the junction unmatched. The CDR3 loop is CASSVGGLAATGELFF. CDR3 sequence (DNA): TGTGCCAGCAGCGTAGGTGGGCTAGCGGCAACCGGGGAGCTGTTTTTT.

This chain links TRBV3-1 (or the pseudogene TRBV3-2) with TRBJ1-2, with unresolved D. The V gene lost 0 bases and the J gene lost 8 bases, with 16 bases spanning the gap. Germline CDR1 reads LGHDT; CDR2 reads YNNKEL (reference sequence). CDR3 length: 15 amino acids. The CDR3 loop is CASSQDMGRRRGYTF. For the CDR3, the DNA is TGTGCCAGCAGCCAAGATATGGGCAGGAGGAGGGGCTACACCTTC.

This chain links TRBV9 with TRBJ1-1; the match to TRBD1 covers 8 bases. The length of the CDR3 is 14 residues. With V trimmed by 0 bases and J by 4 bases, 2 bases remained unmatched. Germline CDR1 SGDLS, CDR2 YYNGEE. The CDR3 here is CASSVGQGATEAFF. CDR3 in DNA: TGTGCCAGCAGCGTAGGTCAGGGGGCCACTGAAGCTTTCTTT.

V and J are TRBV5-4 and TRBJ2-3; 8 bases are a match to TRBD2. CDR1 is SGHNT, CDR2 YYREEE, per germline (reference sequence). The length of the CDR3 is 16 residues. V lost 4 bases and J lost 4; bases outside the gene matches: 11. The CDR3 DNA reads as TGTGCCAGCAGCACCATTAGCGGGATGGGTGCAGATACGCAGTATTTT. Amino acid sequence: CASSTISGMGADTQYF. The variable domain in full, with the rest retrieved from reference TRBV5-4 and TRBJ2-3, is ETGVTQSPTHLIKTRGQQVTLRCSSQSGHNTVSWYQQALGQGPQFIFQYYREEENGRGNFPPRFSGLQFPNYSSELNVNALELDDSALYLCASSTISGMGADTQYFGPGTRLTVL.

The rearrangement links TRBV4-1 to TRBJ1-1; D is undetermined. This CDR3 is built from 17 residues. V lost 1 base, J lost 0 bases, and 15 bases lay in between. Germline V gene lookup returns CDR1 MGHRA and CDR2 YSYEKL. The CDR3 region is CASSQGAVYFMNTEAFF. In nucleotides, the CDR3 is TGCGCCAGCAGCCAAGGGGCAGTTTACTTTATGAACACTGAAGCTTTCTTT.